This T cell receptor (beta chain) is from a study of regulatory T cells in long-lasting Graves disease. The CDR3 runs 15 residues. V lost 1 base to trimming and J lost 8 bases; unmatched junction nucleotides: 3. CDR1 is LGHDT, CDR2 YNNKEL, per germline (reference sequence). Time point: newly diagnosed GD, antithyroid drugs for less than 3 months. The TCR library used RNA extracted from PBMCs. Peripheral blood, roughly 8.8 milliliters of it, was drawn into EDTA tubes. Arm-PCR of CDR3 regions and iRepertoire HTBI primers were the basis on which TCR beta libraries were built. TCRdb re-derived calls from the multiplex PCR reads in MiXCR, one entry per CDR3 protein. The sample holds some 460,000 distinct CDR3 sequences, about 16% seen once. This clonotype was found many times. The data also belong to a second study, concerning T cells in Graves' hyperthyroidism and ophthalmopathy. As that study records: Peripheral blood also featured most of the thyroid clonotypes expanded above 0.001.

The sample was peripheral blood mononuclear cells (PBMCs), taken at new diagnosis, from a patient treated with antithyroid drugs. The TCR sequence derives from a man aged 35 to 55 with Graves disease. The rearrangement uses TRBV3-1 and TRBJ2-1; 12 nucleotides agree with TRBD2. In DNA form, the CDR3 reads TGTGCCAGCAGCCAAGTCCCTAGCGGGAGGGATGAGCAGTTCTTC. The encoded protein is CASSQVPSGRDEQFF.